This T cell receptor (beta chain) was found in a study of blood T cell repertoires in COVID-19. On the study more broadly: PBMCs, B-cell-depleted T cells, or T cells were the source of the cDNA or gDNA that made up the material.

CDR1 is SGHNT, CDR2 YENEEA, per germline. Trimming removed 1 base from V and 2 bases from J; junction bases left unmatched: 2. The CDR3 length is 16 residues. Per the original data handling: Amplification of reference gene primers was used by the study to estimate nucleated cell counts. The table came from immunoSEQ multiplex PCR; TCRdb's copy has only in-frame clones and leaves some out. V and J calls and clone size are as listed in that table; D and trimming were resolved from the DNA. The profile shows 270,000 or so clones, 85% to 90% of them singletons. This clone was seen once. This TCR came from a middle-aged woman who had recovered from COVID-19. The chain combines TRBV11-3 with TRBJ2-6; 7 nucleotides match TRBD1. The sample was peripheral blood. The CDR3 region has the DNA TGTGCCAGCAGCTTAGGTACAGGGGCTGGGGCCAACGTCCTGACTTTC. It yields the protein CASSLGTGAGANVLTF.